What follows describes a single T cell receptor (beta chain). The CDR3 extends over 13 amino acids. Losses at the gene ends were 8 bases for V and 5 bases for J; bases not matched to a gene: 4. Germline CDR1 and CDR2: SGHTA and FQGTGA. This entry belongs to a study of OX40 agonist ivuxolimab in advanced cancers. The repertoire was sequenced with immunoSEQ multiplex PCR; TCRdb's copy has only in-frame clones and lacks some. Among 60,000 or so clones listed, roughly 88% were seen once. The rearrangement links TRBV7-3 to TRBJ2-3; 10 bases agree with TRBD2. The source of this sequence is an adult with an advanced solid tumor such as melanoma, head and neck, liver or kidney cancer. The input for sequencing was CD4+ or CD8+ T cells sorted from blood, taken in a trial of the OX40 agonist ivuxolimab. The CDR3 nucleotides read TGTGCCAGCGGCCTAGCGGGGGAAGATACGCAGTATTTT. Translating gives CASGLAGEDTQYF.